The 19 T cell receptor beta chains reported below all come from one sample, sequenced in a study of cytomegalovirus exposure and HLA in healthy donors listed by TCRdb under 2017. Library preparation employed the immunoSEQ multiplex PCR assay. For the multiplex PCR, a mixture combining 60 forward primers for TCR Vbeta segments and 13 reverse primers for TCR Jbeta segments was used. TCRdb took this table from immuneACCESS and kept in-frame rearrangements with V and J called. Such tables lack part of the clones; where checked against another copy, unresolved V genes explain under half of the gap, and the rest is unexplained. The sample yields about 120,000 clones; about 77% were counted once. The ten largest clonotypes hold about 5% of the sample. The sequenced material came from PBMCs. Every receptor here comes from a woman aged 25 to 39 in good health and CMV-seropositive.

This clone was seen a handful of times. The chain has TRBV5-1 and TRBJ2-6; perhaps TRBD1 as D (6 bases). The CDR3 is 17 amino acids. Trimming removed 4 bases at V and 0 bases at J, with 14 bases between. Germline V gives CDR1 SGHRS, CDR2 YFSETQ. The CDR3 nucleotides read TGCGCCAGCAGCAAAGGGGGAACTTCCTCTGGGGCCAACGTCCTGACTTTC. It specifies CASSKGGTSSGANVLTF.

The chain is built from TRBV18 and TRBJ2-5; 9 bases agree with TRBD2. CDR1 and CDR2 from the germline V gene are KGHSH and LQKENI. Losses at the gene ends were 2 bases for V and 2 bases for J; bases not matched to a gene: 3. CDR3 length: 15 amino acids. The CDR3 sequence is CASSPLLAGQETQYF. CDR3 nucleotide sequence: TGTGCCAGCTCACCATTGCTAGCGGGGCAAGAGACCCAGTACTTC.

The chain is built from TRBV5-1 and TRBJ1-4; a weak D match, TRBD1 (6 bases). This CDR3 is built from 14 residues. In germline, CDR1 is SGHRS, CDR2 YFSETQ. V was cut by 4 bases and J by 3 bases, with 10 bases left in between. Here the CDR3 reads CASSPTGSNEKLFF. The CDR3 bases are TGCGCCAGCAGCCCAACAGGGTCTAATGAAAAACTGTTTTTT.

V and J are TRBV19 and TRBJ2-7; tentatively, D is TRBD2 (6 bases). With 1 base removed from V and 0 bases from J, the gap between germline ends came to 7 bases. Germline values: CDR1 LNHDA, CDR2 SQIVND (reference sequence). The CDR3 runs 14 residues. The CDR3 protein is CASSIGGLSYEQYF. CDR3 nucleotides: TGTGCCAGTAGTATAGGGGGACTCTCCTACGAGCAGTACTTC. Full variable domain (outside the CDR3, taken from reference TRBV19 and TRBJ2-7): DGGITQSPKYLFRKEGQNVTLSCEQNLNHDAMYWYRQDPGQGLRLIYYSQIVNDFQKGDIAEGYSVSREKKESFPLTVTSAQKNPTAFYLCASSIGGLSYEQYFGPGTRLTVT.

This clone has a single count. This chain links TRBV27 with TRBJ2-1, with unresolved D. The CDR3 loop spans 12 amino acids. The ends were cut back, 7 bases at V and 8 bases at J, with 12 bases in the middle. Germline loops: CDR1 MNHEY, CDR2 SMNVEV (reference sequence). The CDR3 coding sequence is TGTGCCAGCAACTTCAATAGCTATGAGCAGTTCTTC. Its translation: CASNFNSYEQFF.

This clone has only a few counts. The chain recombines TRBV19 with TRBJ1-3; D is unresolved. V was trimmed by 0 bases and J by 0 bases, leaving 6 bases between them. Germline CDR1 LNHDA, CDR2 SQIVND (reference sequence). The CDR3 is 15 amino acids. CDR3 region: CASSIEILSGNTIYF. CDR3 in DNA: TGTGCCAGTAGTATAGAAATACTCTCTGGAAACACCATATATTTT.

The V and J genes are TRBV5-1 and TRBJ2-1; the match to TRBD2 covers 12 bases. The trim removed 4 bases at V and 1 base at J, leaving 12 bases unmatched. In germline, CDR1 is SGHRS, CDR2 YFSETQ. This CDR3 comprises 19 residues. The CDR3 sequence is CASSIRTSGTRASYNEQFF. DNA for the CDR3: TGCGCCAGCAGCATTAGGACTAGCGGGACCAGAGCGTCCTACAATGAGCAGTTCTTC. Full variable domain (missing parts from reference TRBV5-1 and TRBJ2-1): KAGVTQTPRYLIKTRGQQVTLSCSPISGHRSVSWYQQTPGQGLQFLFEYFSETQRNKGNFPGRFSGRQFSNSRSEMNVSTLELGDSALYLCASSIRTSGTRASYNEQFFGPGTRLTVL.

With regard to this clone: A read error may produce the germline difference seen at one junction end. The chain employs TRBV6-1 and TRBJ1-1; D ambiguous. The CDR3 is 15 amino acids. Germline lookup yields CDR1 MNHNS and CDR2 SASEGT. CDR3 nucleotides: TGTGCCAGCAGGGAAGTATCCTATGTCGGCACTGAAGCTTTCTTT. The encoded protein is CASREVSYVGTEAFF.

This clone was counted between two and nine times. The CDR3 sequence: CASSLVSGPSYEQYF. The CDR3 DNA sequence: TGTGCCAGCAGTTTGGTAAGCGGTCCTTCCTACGAGCAGTACTTC. This chain connects TRBV27 to TRBJ2-7; TRBD2 might be the D (5 bases). V was cut by 3 bases and J by 1 base, with 13 bases left in between. Germline V gene data show CDR1 as MNHEY and CDR2 as SMNVEV (reference sequence). This CDR3 region has 15 residues.

CDR3 nucleotides: TGTGCCAGCAGGCCGCAGGGAAACACTGAAGCTTTCTTT. Its translation: CASRPQGNTEAFF. The chain couples TRBV6-6 to TRBJ1-1; maybe TRBD1 (5 bases). CDR1 is MNHNY and CDR2 is SVGAGI in the germline V gene (reference sequence). The CDR3 consists of 13 residues. Trimming took 6 bases from V and 2 from J, leaving 10 bases between them.

The rearrangement joins TRBV25-1 to TRBJ1-6, with a possible D match to TRBD1 (5 bases). V gave up 7 bases and J gave up 7 bases, with 14 bases separating them. This CDR3 comprises 14 residues. From germline, CDR1 is MGHDK and CDR2 SYGVNS. The CDR3 is CASTGTGGNSPLHF. CDR3 sequence (DNA): TGTGCCAGCACAGGGACCGGGGGAAATTCACCCCTCCACTTT.

This CDR3 is CASSAQGTTYGYTF. CDR3 in DNA: TGTGCCAGCAGTGCACAGGGCACAACCTATGGCTACACCTTC. V gene TRBV2 combines with J gene TRBJ1-2; D may be TRBD1 (6 bases). The CDR3 sequence is 14 residues long. The V end was cut by 4 bases, the J end by 4 bases, with 13 bases between. The germline CDR1 and CDR2 sequences are SNHLY and FYNNEI.

The V gene is TRBV7-8, the J gene TRBJ2-6; D uncertain. The CDR3 is 14 amino acids. V shed 6 bases and J shed 0 bases, with 6 bases lying between them. Germline CDR1 SGHVS, CDR2 FQNEAQ. CDR3 bases: TGTGCCAGCAGATCAGTCTCTGGGGCCAACGTCCTGACTTTC. Translating it yields CASRSVSGANVLTF.

The table lists this clone with a few counts. The gene calls are TRBV30 and TRBJ1-2; maybe TRBD1 (5 bases). Trimming left V 0 bases short and J 7 bases short, with 9 bases between. The germline V gene encodes CDR1 GTSNPN and CDR2 SVGIG (reference sequence). The CDR3 totals 12 residues. The chain's CDR3 is CAWSVGAAGYTF. The CDR3 bases are TGTGCCTGGAGTGTAGGGGCGGCTGGCTACACCTTC.

This sequence joins TRBV28 and TRBJ1-6; unclear D gene. V was trimmed by 3 bases and J by 8 bases, leaving 11 bases between them. The length of the CDR3 is 14 residues. Germline CDR1 MDHEN, CDR2 SYDVKM. The CDR3 loop is CASSFKGEDSPLHF. CDR3 nucleotide sequence: TGTGCCAGCAGTTTTAAGGGAGAGGATTCACCCCTCCACTTT.

V gene TRBV5-4 combines with J gene TRBJ1-1; 7 bases agree with TRBD1. Germline lookup yields CDR1 SGHNT and CDR2 YYREEE (reference sequence). V shed 4 bases, J shed 5 bases, and the junction held 20 bases outside the gene matches. The CDR3 sequence is 18 residues long. The CDR3 loop is CASSQPLGQTLGGTEAFF. CDR3 in DNA: TGTGCCAGCAGCCAGCCCTTGGGACAGACACTTGGGGGGACTGAAGCTTTCTTT. Full variable domain (rest looked up from reference TRBV5-4 and TRBJ1-1): ETGVTQSPTHLIKTRGQQVTLRCSSQSGHNTVSWYQQALGQGPQFIFQYYREEENGRGNFPPRFSGLQFPNYSSELNVNALELDDSALYLCASSQPLGQTLGGTEAFFGQGTRLTVV.

The rearrangement links TRBV6-1 to TRBJ1-1; D call uncertain. Looked up from germline, CDR1 is MNHNS and CDR2 is SASEGT. Deletions cut 0 bases from V and 7 bases from J, with 9 bases between. The CDR3 spans 13 residues. The CDR3 DNA is TGTGCCAGCAGTGAAGCCCCCAGTCGTGAAGCTTTCTTT. Amino acid sequence: CASSEAPSREAFF.

The V call is TRBV5-1, the J call TRBJ1-1; D is unclear. Per germline, CDR1 SGHRS and CDR2 YFSETQ. V dropped 0 bases and J dropped 7 bases, with 13 bases sitting between them. The CDR3 contains 14 residues. The CDR3 bases are TGCGCCAGCAGCTTGGCCCCAGGCGCTAATGAAGCTTTCTTT. Translated, it gives CASSLAPGANEAFF.

V is TRBV5-4 and J is TRBJ1-2, with D unclear. Germline CDR1 reads SGHNT; CDR2 reads YYREEE (reference sequence). V was trimmed by 5 bases and J by 3 bases, leaving 14 bases between them. The CDR3 spans 14 residues. The CDR3 bases are TGTGCCAGCAGTCAACATGGCGGGGACTATGGCTACACCTTC. Translating it yields CASSQHGGDYGYTF.